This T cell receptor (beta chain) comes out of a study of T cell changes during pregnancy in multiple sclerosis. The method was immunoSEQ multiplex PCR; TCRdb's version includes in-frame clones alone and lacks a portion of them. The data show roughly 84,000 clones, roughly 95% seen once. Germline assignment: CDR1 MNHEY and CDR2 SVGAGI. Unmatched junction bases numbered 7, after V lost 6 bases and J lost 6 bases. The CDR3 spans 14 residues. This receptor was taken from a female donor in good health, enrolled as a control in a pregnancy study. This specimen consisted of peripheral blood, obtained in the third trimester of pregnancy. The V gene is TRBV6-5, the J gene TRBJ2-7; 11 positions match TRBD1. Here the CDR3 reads CASSPGQGAFEQYF. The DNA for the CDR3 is TGTGCCAGCAGCCCCGGACAGGGGGCTTTCGAGCAGTACTTC.